Here is one T cell receptor beta chain with its context. Antigen: not known. The data were obtained in a study of cytomegalovirus exposure and HLA in healthy donors. Study in general: A prior study identified 117 million unique TCR beta sequences from 150 million to 200 million T cells. Study observations and caveats: Later on, analysis showed that most CMV-associated TCR beta chains appeared to be HLA-restricted. Later examination showed HLA-associated TCR beta chains had greater clonal expansion than equally common others. Sequencing likely produced, as an artifact, a cluster of highly shared sequence variants.

Vbeta (60) and Jbeta (13) primers were used in the PCR. Sequencing used immunoSEQ multiplex PCR; TCRdb keeps in-frame clones, though not all of them. The sample lists about 200,000 clones; 70% to 90% were seen once. Germline V gene sequence: CDR1 SGHTA, CDR2 FQGNSA. V lost 0 bases to trimming and J lost 2 bases; unmatched junction nucleotides: 10. CDR3 length: 17 residues. The source is a young woman in good health and CMV-seronegative. Sequenced input: PBMCs. The chain uses TRBV7-2 and TRBJ2-7; 7 bases are shared with TRBD2. The CDR3 DNA sequence: TGTGCCAGCAGCTTAGCGCTAGGTCTGGCGGGAGCCTACGAGCAGTACTTC. Translating gives CASSLALGLAGAYEQYF.